The 8 T cell receptor beta chains reported below all come from one sample, sequenced in a study of radiotherapy plus CTLA-4 blockade in lung cancer. Clones were read by immunoSEQ multiplex PCR, and TCRdb kept only the in-frame ones, dropping some. The sample lists 65,000 to 85,000 clones; 70% to 80% were seen once. Sequencing used peripheral blood, obtained from a patient treated with radiotherapy plus ipilimumab. The receptors come from a human donor with non-small cell lung cancer whose response to radiotherapy plus ipilimumab could not be evaluated. Some clones in this sample may be carry-over from other donors' samples.

V and J are TRBV27 and TRBJ2-3; D ambiguous. The germline V gene encodes CDR1 MNHEY and CDR2 SMNVEV (reference sequence). CDR3 length: 16 amino acids. V dropped 1 base and J dropped 4 bases, with 15 bases sitting between them. CDR3 sequence (DNA): TGTGCCAGCAGTTTATGGCGAGGTCCTTACTCAGATACGCAGTATTTT. Its translation: CASSLWRGPYSDTQYF.

The genes are TRBV7-9 and TRBJ2-1; D gene ambiguous. Trimming removed 5 bases at V and 6 bases at J, with 14 bases between. Germline V gives CDR1 SEHNR, CDR2 FQNEAQ (reference sequence). The CDR3 has 14 amino acids. CDR3 nucleotides: TGTGCCAGCAGCATCCCTTCGACGGGCAATGAGCAGTTCTTC. Translating gives CASSIPSTGNEQFF.

CDR3 in amino acids: CASSYPGNQPQHF. The CDR3 coding sequence is TGTGCCAGCAGTTACCCGGGCAATCAGCCCCAGCATTTT. V is TRBV6-6 and J is TRBJ1-5; D not resolved. V lost 2 bases and J lost 2, with 4 bases in between. The germline CDR1 and CDR2 sequences are MNHNY and SVGAGI (reference sequence). The CDR3 is 13 residues long.

The genes are TRBV7-9 and TRBJ2-7; 7 bases map to TRBD1. The CDR3 consists of 15 residues. Germline V gene sequence: CDR1 SEHNR, CDR2 FQNEAQ (reference sequence). The junction had 9 bases not matched to a gene; V was cut back by 5 bases and J by 2 bases. This chain's CDR3 is CASSPRDRPPYEQYF. Written as DNA, the CDR3 is TGTGCCAGCAGCCCCAGGGACAGACCCCCCTACGAGCAGTACTTC. Full variable domain (rest looked up from reference TRBV7-9 and TRBJ2-7): DTGVSQNPRHKITKRGQNVTFRCDPISEHNRLYWYRQTLGQGPEFLTYFQNEAQLEKSRLLSDRFSAERPKGSFSTLEIQRTEQGDSAMYLCASSPRDRPPYEQYFGPGTRLTVT.

This chain uses TRBV5-5 with TRBJ2-3; tentatively, D is TRBD1 (6 bases). The V and J ends lost 4 bases and 6 bases respectively, with 12 bases between them. The germline V gene encodes CDR1 SGHKS and CDR2 YYEKEE (reference sequence). This CDR3 comprises 13 residues. CDR3 region: CASSQGNQDTQYF. CDR3 nucleotide sequence: TGTGCCAGCAGCCAGGGGAACCAGGATACGCAGTATTTT. Full variable domain (missing parts from reference TRBV5-5 and TRBJ2-3): DAGVTQSPTHLIKTRGQQVTLRCSPISGHKSVSWYQQVLGQGPQFIFQYYEKEERGRGNFPDRFSARQFPNYSSELNVNALLLGDSALYLCASSQGNQDTQYFGPGTRLTVL.

The genes are TRBV9 and TRBJ2-3; TRBD2 aligns across 9 bases. This CDR3 has 14 residues. V lost 4 bases and J lost 1; bases outside the gene matches: 1. From germline, CDR1 is SGDLS and CDR2 YYNGEE. In DNA, the CDR3 is TGTGCCAGCAGCCAGCGGGGGGGCACAGATACGCAGTATTTT. As protein: CASSQRGGTDTQYF.

V usage is TRBV18 and J usage is TRBJ2-7; TRBD1 might be the D (6 bases). CDR1 KGHSH and CDR2 LQKENI come from the germline V gene. The CDR3 runs 13 residues. The V gene lost 4 bases and the J gene lost 2 bases, with 9 bases spanning the gap. The chain's CDR3 is CASSLTGTYEQYF. The CDR3 DNA reads as TGTGCCAGCTCACTGACAGGTACCTACGAGCAGTACTTC.

The V and J genes are TRBV29-1 and TRBJ1-2, with D maybe TRBD1 (5 bases). CDR3 length: 12 residues. Looked up from germline, CDR1 is SQVTM and CDR2 is ANQGSEA. With 4 bases removed from V and 7 bases from J, the gap between germline ends came to 13 bases. DNA of the CDR3: TGCAGCGTTGGCCTAAATCAGGGTGGCTACACCTTC. Encoded protein: CSVGLNQGGYTF.